What follows describes a single T cell receptor (beta chain). This specimen comes from a study of blood T cell repertoires in COVID-19. Libraries were prepared by immunoSEQ multiplex PCR; TCRdb keeps only in-frame clonotypes and omits some of them. Among under 170,000 clones listed, 84% were seen once. The receptor's source is a man between 65 and 85 years old with acute or convalescent COVID-19. The sequenced sample consisted of peripheral blood.

The CDR3 DNA sequence: TGTGCCAGCTGGACAGGGGTGGCCAATCAGCCCCAGCATTTT. It specifies CASWTGVANQPQHF. V usage is TRBV6-5 and J usage is TRBJ1-5; 9 bases match TRBD1. This CDR3 is built from 14 residues. Trimming at V came to 8 bases and at J to 3 bases, leaving 5 bases not matched to a gene. The V gene's germline CDR1 is MNHEY and CDR2 SVGAGI.